This entry features one TCR beta chain sequence. The antigen is not known. The data stem from a study of cytomegalovirus exposure and HLA in healthy donors. CDR3 length: 15 amino acids. The V and J ends lost 4 bases and 6 bases, in that order; junction bases with no gene match: 7. CDR1 and CDR2 (germline): SGDLS, YYNGEE. Study-wide results and caveats: TCR sequences were mostly rare, though some public TCRs occurred in many donors.

The data were produced by immunoSEQ multiplex PCR, yet TCRdb's version contains in-frame clones alone and is incomplete. The data contain some 310,000 clones, 88% of them seen just once; the ten biggest clones take up around 0.88%. The source is a man aged 25-45 years in good health and CMV-seronegative. Specimen: PBMCs. V is TRBV9 and J is TRBJ1-5; 10 bases fit TRBD1. Here the CDR3 reads CASSPMDRGFQPQHF. The DNA of the CDR3 is TGTGCCAGCAGCCCGATGGACAGGGGGTTTCAGCCCCAGCATTTT.